This TCR beta chain stems from a study of blood T cell repertoires in COVID-19. Study at large: Acute-phase and convalescent COVID-19 samples originated in the United States, Italy and Spain. Nucleic acid was either cDNA or gDNA, and it came from T cells, B-cell-depleted T cells, or PBMCs.

The CDR3 extends over 13 amino acids. Germline assignment: CDR1 ENHRY and CDR2 SYGVKD. The trim removed 10 bases at V and 5 bases at J, leaving 7 bases unmatched. Authors' data handling: Amplification of reference gene primers was used by the study to estimate nucleated cell counts. TCRdb's copy holds only in-frame clones and misses some; the assay was immunoSEQ multiplex PCR. That table supplies the V and J calls and clone size; D and trimming were determined from the DNA. The table records hundreds of thousands of clones, approximately 86% of them present only once. This clone has a handful of counts.

The V call is TRBV10-3, the J call TRBJ2-1; 8 bases line up with TRBD1. This sequence was found in a human donor in a cohort sampled during active COVID-19. The sample taken for sequencing was peripheral blood. The CDR3 protein is CATQGGRDNEQFF. CDR3 bases: TGTGCCACACAGGGGGGCCGTGACAATGAGCAGTTCTTC.